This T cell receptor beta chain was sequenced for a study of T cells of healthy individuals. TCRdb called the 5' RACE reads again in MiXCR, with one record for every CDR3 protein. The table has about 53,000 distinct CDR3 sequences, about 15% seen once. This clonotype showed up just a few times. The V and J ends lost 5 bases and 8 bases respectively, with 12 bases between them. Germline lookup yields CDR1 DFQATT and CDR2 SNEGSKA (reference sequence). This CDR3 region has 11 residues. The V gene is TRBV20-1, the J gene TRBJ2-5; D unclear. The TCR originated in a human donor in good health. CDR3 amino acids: CSASPLGTQYF. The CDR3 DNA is TGCAGTGCTTCCCCTTTAGGAACCCAGTACTTC.